This T cell receptor (beta chain) was sequenced during a study of early T cells in non-severe SARS-CoV-2 infection. Many counts were recorded for this clonotype. Its antigen is undetermined. The study, taken as a whole, reports: Reliance on VDJdb matching favored anti-spike CD8 responses; private and CD4 specificities were missed.

Individual cDNA molecules received unique molecular identifiers. MiXCR, applied by TCRdb to the 5' RACE reads, yields one record per CDR3 protein. The sample has around 98,000 distinct CDR3 sequences, 8% to 13% seen once; the top ten hold roughly 5%. The sequence was collected from an adult who was a healthcare worker with PCR-confirmed SARS-CoV-2 infection or an uninfected control (not recorded which). Specimen: whole blood.

The DNA for the CDR3 is TGTGCCAGCTCACCTCAAAGACAGAACTATGGCTACACCTTC. This gives the protein CASSPQRQNYGYTF. The rearrangement joins TRBV18 to TRBJ1-2; maybe TRBD1 (5 bases). The germline V gene has CDR1 KGHSH and CDR2 LQKENI. This CDR3 is 14 amino acids long. Trimming removed 3 bases at V and 2 bases at J, with 10 bases between. The full variable domain, in which reference TRBV18 and TRBJ1-2 provide the parts outside the CDR3, is NAGVMQNPRHLVRRRGQEARLRCSPMKGHSHVYWYRQLPEEGLKFMVYLQKENIIDESGMPKERFSAEFPKEGPSILRIQQVVRGDSAAYFCASSPQRQNYGYTFGSGTRLTVV.